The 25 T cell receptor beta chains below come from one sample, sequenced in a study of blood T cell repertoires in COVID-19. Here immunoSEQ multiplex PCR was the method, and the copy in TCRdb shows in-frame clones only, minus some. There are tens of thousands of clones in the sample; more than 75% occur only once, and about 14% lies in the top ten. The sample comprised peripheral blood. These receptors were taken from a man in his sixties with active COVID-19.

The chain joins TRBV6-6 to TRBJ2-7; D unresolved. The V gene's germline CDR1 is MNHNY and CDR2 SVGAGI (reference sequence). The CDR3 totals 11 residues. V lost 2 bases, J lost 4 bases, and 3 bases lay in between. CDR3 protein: CASSYQYEQYF. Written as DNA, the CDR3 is TGTGCCAGCAGTTACCAGTACGAGCAGTACTTC.

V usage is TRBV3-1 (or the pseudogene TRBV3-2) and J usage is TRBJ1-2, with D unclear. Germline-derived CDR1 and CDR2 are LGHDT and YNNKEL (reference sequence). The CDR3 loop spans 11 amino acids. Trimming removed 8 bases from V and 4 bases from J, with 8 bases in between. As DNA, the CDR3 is TGTGCCAGCGGTGCTAGCTATGGCTACACCTTC. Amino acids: CASGASYGYTF.

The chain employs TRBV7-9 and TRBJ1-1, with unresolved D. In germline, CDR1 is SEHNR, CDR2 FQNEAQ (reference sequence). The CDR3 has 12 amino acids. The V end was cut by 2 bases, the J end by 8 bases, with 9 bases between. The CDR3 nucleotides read TGTGCCAGCAGCTTATCTTTCGAGGAAGCTTTCTTT. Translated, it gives CASSLSFEEAFF. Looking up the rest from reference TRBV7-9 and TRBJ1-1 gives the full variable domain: DTGVSQNPRHKITKRGQNVTFRCDPISEHNRLYWYRQTLGQGPEFLTYFQNEAQLEKSRLLSDRFSAERPKGSFSTLEIQRTEQGDSAMYLCASSLSFEEAFFGQGTRLTVV.

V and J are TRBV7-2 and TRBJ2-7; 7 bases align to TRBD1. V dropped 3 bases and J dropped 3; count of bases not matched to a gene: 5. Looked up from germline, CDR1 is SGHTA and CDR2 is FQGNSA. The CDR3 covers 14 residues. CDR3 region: CASSFKGQSYEQYF. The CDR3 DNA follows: TGTGCCAGCAGCTTTAAGGGACAGAGCTACGAGCAGTACTTC.

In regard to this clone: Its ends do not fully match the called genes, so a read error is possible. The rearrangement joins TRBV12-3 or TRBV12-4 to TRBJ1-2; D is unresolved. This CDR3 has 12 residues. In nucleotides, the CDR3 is TGTGCCAGCAGCTTAGTAGCCTATGGCTACACCTTC. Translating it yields CASSLVAYGYTF.

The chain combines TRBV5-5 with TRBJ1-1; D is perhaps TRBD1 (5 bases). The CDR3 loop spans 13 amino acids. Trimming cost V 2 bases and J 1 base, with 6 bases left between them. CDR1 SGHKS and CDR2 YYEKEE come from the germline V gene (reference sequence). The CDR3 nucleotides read TGTGCCAGCAGCTTTGGGGCGAACACTGAAGCTTTCTTT. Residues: CASSFGANTEAFF. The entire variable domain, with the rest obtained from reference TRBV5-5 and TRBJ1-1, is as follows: DAGVTQSPTHLIKTRGQQVTLRCSPISGHKSVSWYQQVLGQGPQFIFQYYEKEERGRGNFPDRFSARQFPNYSSELNVNALLLGDSALYLCASSFGANTEAFFGQGTRLTVV.

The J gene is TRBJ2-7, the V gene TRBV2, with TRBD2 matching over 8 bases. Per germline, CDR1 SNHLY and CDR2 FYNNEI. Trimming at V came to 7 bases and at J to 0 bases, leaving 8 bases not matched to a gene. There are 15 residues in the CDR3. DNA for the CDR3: TGTGCCAGCACCGAGCGGGGGAAGAGCTCCTACGAGCAGTACTTC. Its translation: CASTERGKSSYEQYF.

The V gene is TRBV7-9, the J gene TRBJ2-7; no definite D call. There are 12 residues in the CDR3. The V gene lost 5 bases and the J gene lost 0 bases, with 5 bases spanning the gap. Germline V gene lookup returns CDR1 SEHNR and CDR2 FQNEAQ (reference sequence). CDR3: CASSPSSYEQYF. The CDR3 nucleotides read TGTGCCAGCAGCCCCAGCTCCTACGAGCAGTACTTC.

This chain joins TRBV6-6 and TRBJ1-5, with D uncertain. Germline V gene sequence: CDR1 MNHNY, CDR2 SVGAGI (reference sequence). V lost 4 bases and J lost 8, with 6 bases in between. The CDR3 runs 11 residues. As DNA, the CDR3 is TGTGCCAGCAGTTCCGAGGAGCCCCAGCATTTT. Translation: CASSSEEPQHF.

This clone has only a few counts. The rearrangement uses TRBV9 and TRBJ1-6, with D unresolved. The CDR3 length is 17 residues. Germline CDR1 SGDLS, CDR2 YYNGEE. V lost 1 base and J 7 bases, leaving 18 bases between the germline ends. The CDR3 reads CASSVHELAVTNSPLHF. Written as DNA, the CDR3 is TGTGCCAGCAGCGTACATGAGTTAGCTGTAACCAATTCACCCCTCCACTTT.

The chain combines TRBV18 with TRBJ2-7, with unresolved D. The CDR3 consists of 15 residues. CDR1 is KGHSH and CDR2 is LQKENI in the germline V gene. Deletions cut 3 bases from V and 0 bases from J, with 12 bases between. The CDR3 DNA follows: TGTGCCAGCTCACCTAGCCCGGGTAGCTCCTACGAGCAGTACTTC. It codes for CASSPSPGSSYEQYF.

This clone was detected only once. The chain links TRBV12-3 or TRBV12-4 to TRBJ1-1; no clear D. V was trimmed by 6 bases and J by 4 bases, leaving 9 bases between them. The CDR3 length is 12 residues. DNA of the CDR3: TGTGCCAGCAGGCTGAGTCGCACTGAAGCTTTCTTT. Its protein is CASRLSRTEAFF.

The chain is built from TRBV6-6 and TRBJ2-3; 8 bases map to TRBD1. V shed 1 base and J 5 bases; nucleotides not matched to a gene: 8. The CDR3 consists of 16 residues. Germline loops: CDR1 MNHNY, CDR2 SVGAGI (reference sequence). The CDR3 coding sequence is TGTGCCAGCAGTTACTTCCAGGGGGCAGTTGTAGATACGCAGTATTTT. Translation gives CASSYFQGAVVDTQYF.

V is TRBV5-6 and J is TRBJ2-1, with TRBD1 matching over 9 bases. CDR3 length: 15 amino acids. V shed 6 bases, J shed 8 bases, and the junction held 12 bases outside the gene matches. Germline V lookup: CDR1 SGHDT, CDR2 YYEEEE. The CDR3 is CASINRDRVHDEQFF. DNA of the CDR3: TGTGCCAGCATCAACCGGGACAGGGTTCATGATGAGCAGTTCTTC.

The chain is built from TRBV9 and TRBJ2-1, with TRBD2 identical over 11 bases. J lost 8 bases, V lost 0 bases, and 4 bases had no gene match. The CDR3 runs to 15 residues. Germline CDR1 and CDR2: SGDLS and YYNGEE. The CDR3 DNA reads TGTGCCAGCAGCGTAGGTAGCGGGAGGGAGGATGAGCAGTTCTTC. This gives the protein CASSVGSGREDEQFF.

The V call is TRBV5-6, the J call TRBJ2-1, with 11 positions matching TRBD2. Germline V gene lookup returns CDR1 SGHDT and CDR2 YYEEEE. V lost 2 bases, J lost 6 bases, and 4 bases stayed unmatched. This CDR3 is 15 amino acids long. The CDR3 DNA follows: TGTGCCAGCAGCTTCGGGACTAGCGGAATCAATGAGCAGTTCTTC. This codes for CASSFGTSGINEQFF.

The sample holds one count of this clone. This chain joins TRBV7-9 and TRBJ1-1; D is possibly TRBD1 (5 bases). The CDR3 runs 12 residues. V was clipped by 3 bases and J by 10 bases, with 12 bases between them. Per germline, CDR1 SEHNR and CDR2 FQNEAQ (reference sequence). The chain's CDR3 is CASSLIITGAFF. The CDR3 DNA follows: TGTGCCAGCAGCTTGATAATAACAGGAGCTTTCTTT.

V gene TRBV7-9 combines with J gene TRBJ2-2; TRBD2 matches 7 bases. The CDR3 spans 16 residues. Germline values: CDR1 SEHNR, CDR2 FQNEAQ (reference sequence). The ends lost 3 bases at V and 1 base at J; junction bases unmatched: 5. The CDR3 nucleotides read TGTGCCAGCAGCTTGAGACTAGCCGTGAACACCGGGGAGCTGTTTTTT. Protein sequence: CASSLRLAVNTGELFF.

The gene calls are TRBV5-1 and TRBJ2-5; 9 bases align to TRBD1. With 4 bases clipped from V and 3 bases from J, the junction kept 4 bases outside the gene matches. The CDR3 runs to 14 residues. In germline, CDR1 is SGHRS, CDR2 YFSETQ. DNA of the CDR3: TGCGCCAGCAGCCCCGGGACAGGGAAAGAGACCCAGTACTTC. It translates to CASSPGTGKETQYF.

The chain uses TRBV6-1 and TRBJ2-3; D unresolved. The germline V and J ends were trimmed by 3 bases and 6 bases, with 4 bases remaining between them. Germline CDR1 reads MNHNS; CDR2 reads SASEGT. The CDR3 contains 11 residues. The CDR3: CASSDRDTQYF. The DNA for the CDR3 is TGTGCCAGCAGTGACAGGGATACGCAGTATTTT.

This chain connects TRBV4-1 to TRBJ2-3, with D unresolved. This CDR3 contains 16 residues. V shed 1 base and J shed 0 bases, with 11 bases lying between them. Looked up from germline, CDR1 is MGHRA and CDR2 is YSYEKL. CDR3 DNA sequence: TGCGCCAGCAGCCAAGGGTGGAGCTCTAGCACAGATACGCAGTATTTT. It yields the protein CASSQGWSSSTDTQYF.

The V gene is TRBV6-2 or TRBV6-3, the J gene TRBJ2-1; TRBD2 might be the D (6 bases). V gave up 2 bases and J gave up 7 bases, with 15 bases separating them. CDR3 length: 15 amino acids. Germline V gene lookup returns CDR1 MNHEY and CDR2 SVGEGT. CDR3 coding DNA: TGTGCCAGCAGTTACCAGACTAGGATTACTAATGAGCAGTTCTTC. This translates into CASSYQTRITNEQFF.

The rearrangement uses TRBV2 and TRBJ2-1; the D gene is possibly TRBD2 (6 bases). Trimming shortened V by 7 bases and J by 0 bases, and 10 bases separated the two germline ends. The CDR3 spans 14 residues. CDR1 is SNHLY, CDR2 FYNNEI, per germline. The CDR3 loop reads CASIGGSSYNEQFF. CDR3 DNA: TGTGCCAGCATCGGGGGTAGCTCCTACAATGAGCAGTTCTTC. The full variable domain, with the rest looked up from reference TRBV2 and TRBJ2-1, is EPEVTQTPSHQVTQMGQEVILRCVPISNHLYFYWYRQILGQKVEFLVSFYNNEISEKSEIFDDQFSVERPDGSNFTLKIRSTKLEDSAMYFCASIGGSSYNEQFFGPGTRLTVL.

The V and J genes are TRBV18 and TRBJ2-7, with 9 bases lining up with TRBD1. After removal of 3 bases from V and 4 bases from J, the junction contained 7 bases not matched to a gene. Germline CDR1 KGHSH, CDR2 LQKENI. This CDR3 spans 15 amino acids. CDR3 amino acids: CASSPRTGVEYEQYF. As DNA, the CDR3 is TGTGCCAGCTCACCCCGGACAGGGGTGGAGTACGAGCAGTACTTC. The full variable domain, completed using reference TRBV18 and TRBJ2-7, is NAGVMQNPRHLVRRRGQEARLRCSPMKGHSHVYWYRQLPEEGLKFMVYLQKENIIDESGMPKERFSAEFPKEGPSILRIQQVVRGDSAAYFCASSPRTGVEYEQYFGPGTRLTVT.

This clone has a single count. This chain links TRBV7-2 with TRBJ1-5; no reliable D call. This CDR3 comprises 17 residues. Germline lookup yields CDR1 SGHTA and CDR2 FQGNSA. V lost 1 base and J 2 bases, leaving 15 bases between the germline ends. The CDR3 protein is CASSLVSGSGGNQPQHF. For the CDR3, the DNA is TGTGCCAGCAGCTTAGTTTCGGGGTCAGGCGGCAATCAGCCCCAGCATTTT. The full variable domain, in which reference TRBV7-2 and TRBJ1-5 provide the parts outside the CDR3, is GAGVSQSPSNKVTEKGKDVELRCDPISGHTALYWYRQSLGQGLEFLIYFQGNSAPDKSGLPSDRFSAERTGGSVSTLTIQRTQQEDSAVYLCASSLVSGSGGNQPQHFGDGTRLSIL.